This record concerns one T cell receptor beta chain sequence. Its antigen is unknown. These data come from a study of T cell responses to AZD1222 COVID-19 vaccine. Study conclusions and caveats: No day 14 peak samples; only post-peak repertoires were characterized. Spike-specific TCR breadth and depth rose after two AZD1222 doses.

After removal of 4 bases from V and 5 bases from J, the junction contained 1 base not matched to a gene. Germline V gene data show CDR1 as DFQATT and CDR2 as SNEGSKA (reference sequence). CDR3 length equals 11 residues. TCRdb keeps only in-frame clones here, not all; method: immunoSEQ multiplex PCR. The table records approximately 140,000 clones, about 90% of them present only once. The sequence came from an adult who received the AZD1222 COVID-19 vaccine. The chain joins TRBV20-1 to TRBJ2-7; 8 nucleotides agree with TRBD1. This specimen consisted of peripheral blood, obtained 28 days after the second AZD1222 dose. The chain's CDR3 is CSAKQGDEQYV. CDR3 nucleotide sequence: TGCAGTGCTAAACAGGGGGACGAGCAGTACGTC.